This T cell receptor beta chain was recovered during a study of radiotherapy plus CTLA-4 blockade in lung cancer (dated by TCRdb to 2016 to 2019). A note on the overall study: Objective responses occurred in about 20% of enrolled patients, and just over 30% achieved disease control. What the work shows at the level of the full study, not this receptor alone: The strongest predictors of response, as reported, were early dynamic changes in blood T cell clones along with a rise in serum interferon-beta after radiation. After treatment with radiotherapy and ipilimumab, TCR clones that came from tumors expanded in the peripheral blood.

The CDR3 starts with the cysteine, ends with the phenylalanine, and has 13 residues. Only the CDR3 portion is preserved as DNA: 39 bases, with reading frame beginning at the first base. The germline V gene specifies MNHNS as CDR1 and SASEGT as CDR2. The junction carries 14 bases between V and J, which are trimmed by 5 bases and 9 bases respectively. A note on this clone: It lacks a known antigen. Within one base of it there is no much larger clone, and no base qualities were kept.

Receptors were amplified or captured by the immunoSEQ multiplex PCR assay. TCRdb stores this immuneACCESS table with in-frame sequences only. Part of the clones is absent; in the studies checked, under half of the shortfall reflects unresolved V genes, and no reason is known for the rest. The sample contains about 80,000 clones, around nine tenths of them found a single time. The ten largest clones add up to roughly 0.95% of the sample. The study tested focal radiation therapy combined with CTLA-4 blockade (ipilimumab) in patients with chemo-refractory metastatic non-small-cell lung cancer. The clonotype originates from a human donor with non-small cell lung cancer who had stable disease on radiotherapy plus ipilimumab. The starting material was peripheral blood, obtained from a patient treated with radiotherapy plus ipilimumab. The chain links TRBV6-1 with TRBJ1-5, with no confidently assigned D gene. The CDR3 protein sequence reads: CASSPLLGMPQHF. The bases read TGTGCCAGCAGTCCCCTATTGGGTATGCCCCAGCATTTT.